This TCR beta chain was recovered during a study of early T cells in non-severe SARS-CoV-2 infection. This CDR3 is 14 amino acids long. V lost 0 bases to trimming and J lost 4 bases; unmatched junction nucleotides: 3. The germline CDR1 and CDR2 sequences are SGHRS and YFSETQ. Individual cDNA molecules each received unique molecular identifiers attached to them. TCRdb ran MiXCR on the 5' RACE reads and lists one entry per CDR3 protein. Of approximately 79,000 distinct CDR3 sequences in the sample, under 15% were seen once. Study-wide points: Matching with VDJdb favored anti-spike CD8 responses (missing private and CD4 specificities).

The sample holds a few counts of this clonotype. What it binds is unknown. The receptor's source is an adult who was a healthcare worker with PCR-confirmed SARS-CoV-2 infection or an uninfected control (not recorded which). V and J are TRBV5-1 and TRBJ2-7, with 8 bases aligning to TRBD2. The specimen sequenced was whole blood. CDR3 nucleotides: TGCGCCAGCAGCTTGGGACTAGCGCAATACGAGCAGTACTTC. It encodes CASSLGLAQYEQYF. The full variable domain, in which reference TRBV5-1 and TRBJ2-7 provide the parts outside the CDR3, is KAGVTQTPRYLIKTRGQQVTLSCSPISGHRSVSWYQQTPGQGLQFLFEYFSETQRNKGNFPGRFSGRQFSNSRSEMNVSTLELGDSALYLCASSLGLAQYEQYFGPGTRLTVT.